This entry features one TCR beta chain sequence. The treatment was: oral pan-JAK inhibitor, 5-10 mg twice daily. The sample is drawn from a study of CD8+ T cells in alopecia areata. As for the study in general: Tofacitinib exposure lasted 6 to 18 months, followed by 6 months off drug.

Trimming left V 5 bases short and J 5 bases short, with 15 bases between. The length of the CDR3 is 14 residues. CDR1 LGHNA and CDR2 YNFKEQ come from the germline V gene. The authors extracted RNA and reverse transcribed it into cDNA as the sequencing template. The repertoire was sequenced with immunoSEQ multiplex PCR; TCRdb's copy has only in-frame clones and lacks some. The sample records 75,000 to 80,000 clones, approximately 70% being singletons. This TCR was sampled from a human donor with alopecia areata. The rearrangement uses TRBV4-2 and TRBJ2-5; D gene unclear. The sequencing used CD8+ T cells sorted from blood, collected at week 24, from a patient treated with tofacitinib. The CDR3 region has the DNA TGTGCCAGCAGCTCTAGGCCCCTCATTGAGACCCAGTACTTC. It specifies CASSSRPLIETQYF.